The present entry profiles one TCR beta chain with its context. Which antigen it targets is not known. Per-base qualities were not stored, and no clone one base away is much larger. This record comes from a study of cytomegalovirus exposure and HLA in healthy donors (dated by TCRdb to the late 2010s). A note on the overall study: According to an earlier analysis of several hundred of the donors, 150 million to 200 million T cells yielded roughly 100 million unique TCR beta sequences and more than 250 Gb of sequence data. In a later analysis, previously published TCR beta repertoires from hundreds of donors were re-analyzed and high-resolution HLA genotyping was added so that TCR occurrence patterns could be studied. A separate validation cohort of 100 to 150 different subjects was used in addition to the 666-subject first cohort. An earlier analysis of approximately 580 of the donors used high-throughput TCR beta sequencing to judge whether each TCR beta V gene segment behaved as functional or pseudogenic. In the later analysis, no new phenotypic data were used to find candidate immune exposures; instead, reliance was placed on TCR beta sequences and their occurrence across donors. High-throughput TCR immunosequencing, statistical association of individual TCRs with disease status, and machine learning were combined to predict cytomegalovirus infection status. The study used immunosequencing to profile the T cell repertoires of 670 or so subjects and linked those repertoires to cytomegalovirus serostatus. A handful of DR-DQ haplotypes were handled as single units for association and clustering because linkage in the cohort was strong. Genome-wide SNP genotypes for about 55% of the 666 donors were used in a later genetic analysis, which treated that subset as a discovery cohort. Every discovery cohort repertoire had been produced on one sequencing platform. Among roughly 370 genotyped donors of the cohort, an average of around 240,000 unique TCR beta nucleotide sequences were sequenced per donor, roughly 18% of them non-productive. Both class I and class II loci were covered by HLA typing, at four-digit resolution. Typing coverage differed by locus: A, B, C, DRB1 and DQB1 were typed in roughly 620-640 donors, DQA1 in 522, DPA1 in some 570, and DPB1 in about 450. Of the approximately 400 genotyped donors, over 80% were placed in the genetic ancestry cluster associated with self-reported Caucasian donors. The study aimed to test whether signatures of past pathogen exposure could be identified by cataloging public T cell receptors. Donor age, sex, ethnicity and CMV serostatus were compiled alongside the repertoire data. About 300 gigabases of sequencing data and roughly 90 million unique TCR sequences were included in an early release covering roughly 700 HLA-typed donors. General study outcomes and caveats: Roughly uniform sequencing depth across donors was assumed in presence/absence analyses, although this assumption may not hold. Compared with the 666-donor mean, donors in an Asian-associated ancestry cluster had fewer N-insertions in productive TCRs, according to a later genetic analysis. Because HLA typing was missing for some donors at each locus, association tests included only the typed subset. A further reported finding was that TCR beta sequences accurately predicted the HLA-A and HLA-B alleles for most subjects in the first cohort. A later analysis found that HLA-associated TCR beta chains were more clonally expanded and had lower generation probabilities than equally common non-associated chains. A cluster of highly shared sequence variants was judged likely to represent a technical artifact of the sequencing pipeline. In vitro tests confirmed that a few of the cytomegalovirus-associated TCR beta chains recognize cytomegalovirus antigens. Immune exposure information for the cohort was limited to CMV serostatus. Most CMV-associated TCR beta chains appeared to be HLA-restricted in a later analysis, and the HLA associations seemed to be driven largely by CMV exposure. Broadly in line with IMGT annotations, most TCR beta V segments showed up in productive rearrangements about 90% or about 30% of the time in an earlier analysis of 587 of the donors. The authors suggested that the approach could potentially be extended to other disease states and immunological phenotypes. According to a later analysis, TCR association rates differed among HLA loci, with DRB1 alleles showing the most associated TCRs and HLA-C alleles showing the fewest. According to a later analysis, parvovirus B19, influenza, CMV and Epstein-Barr virus appeared linked to several top co-occurrence clusters. A later genetic analysis associated a missense DCLRE1C variant with V-gene and J-gene trimming of TCR beta chains, and an independent cohort replicated the association. Seventeen rarely observed V segments, including chromosome 9 orphons, were excluded from the earlier analysis of some 590 of the donors because counts were too low. Correlated functional status among segregating V segments might reflect linkage disequilibrium, but an unknown experimental factor could not be ruled out. In both the original and validation cohorts, the classifier was reported to diagnose cytomegalovirus status with high specificity and sensitivity. The cohort was sequenced for TCR beta chains only, and without alpha or paired-chain data the features that could be detected were limited. When HLA alleles, especially DR and DQ, strongly co-occurred, attributing TCR associations to individual alleles was difficult. Most TCR sequences were seen in very few donors, while some public TCRs were found in many individuals. The study gave a list of about 150 TCR beta chains associated with cytomegalovirus. In a later analysis, around 17,000 TCR beta sequences were associated with specific HLA alleles at a false discovery rate of 0.05.

The cohort consisted of more than 650 healthy bone marrow donors. All cohort members were sampled while nominally healthy, although unrecorded immune exposures were likely present. The donor tested CMV seropositive, placing the donor among the approximately 290 seropositive members of the cohort. Each donor provided a peripheral blood sample, and peripheral blood mononuclear cells were used for TCR beta sequencing. The Qiagen DNeasy Blood Extraction Kit was used to extract genomic DNA from the blood cell samples. Library preparation used the immunoSEQ multiplex PCR assay. The multiplex PCR relied on a mix of 60 forward primers for TCR Vbeta segments and 13 reverse primers for TCR Jbeta segments. The CDR3 region of rearranged TCR beta genes was amplified from genomic DNA by a multiplex PCR assay. Amplified TCR beta libraries were sequenced as 87-base-pair reads on the Illumina HiSeq System. The authors processed their data as follows. Across the 670 or so repertoires, a later analysis counted roughly 84 million unique TCR beta chains, around 11 million of which were shared by at least two donors. Raw reads were error-corrected and collapsed into unique sequences by a nearest-neighbor algorithm in which closely related sequences were merged to remove PCR and sequencing errors. To assign V, D and J gene segments, CDR3 sequences were aligned to IMGT reference sequences. Each retained sequence needed at least a six-nucleotide match to both a V gene segment and a J gene segment. A rearrangement counted as productive if the CDR3 had no stop codons and remained in frame with V and J, and every other rearrangement counted as non-productive. Following IMGT convention, CDR3 was defined as the stretch from the second conserved V-encoded cysteine up to the conserved J-encoded phenylalanine. The earlier analysis of about 590 of the donors excluded sequences that lacked an unambiguous match to a single V gene segment. An earlier analysis of several hundred of the donors classified V segments as functional when productive rearrangements were above 56.7% and as segregating when the standard deviation between donors was above 5%. To diagnose cytomegalovirus status from the catalog of TCR beta chain sequences, a statistical classification framework was built. In a later analysis, TCR nucleotide sequences were compared against IMGT/GENE-DB human TR gene sequences so that V and J genes could be assigned. A later analysis assigned CDR3 sequences and most-parsimonious VDJ recombination scenarios with the TCRdist pipeline. A later analysis defined each TCR beta chain by its CDR3 amino acid sequence plus V-gene family, and excluded reads lacking a unique V-gene family. As a way to deal with suspected cross-contamination and a sequencing artifact, a later analysis dropped approximately 570 nucleotide sequences that were highly shared and had low generation probability. For each public chain, a later analysis derived a clonal expansion index from normalized ranks of inferred template counts within each repertoire. In a later analysis, generation probabilities were computed using a VDJ recombination model fitted to out-of-frame rearrangements, and the results were checked against IGoR. In a later analysis, hypergeometric tests were used to score TCR-TCR, TCR-HLA and TCR-CMV co-occurrence, with a repertoire-size bias correction applied to TCR pairs. A later analysis estimated false discovery rates by permuting HLA or CMV assignments 20 times. In a later analysis, co-occurring TCRs were grouped with DBSCAN, and TCRdist sequence similarity was added when clustering was performed within HLA-allele-positive subsets. Repertoires with fewer than 30,000 or more than 120,000 public chains, plus five repertoires with anomalous nucleotide sharing, were excluded from co-occurrence clustering. TCRdb carries this immuneACCESS record with in-frame sequences only. Its versions omit some clonotypes, under half of them owing to an unresolved V gene in the studies checked, with the rest unexplained. That table furnishes V, J and clone size, whereas the DNA furnished D and trimming. Within this sample are some 130,000 clones, with 80% to 90% of them counted one time only. The ten top clones hold over 9% of the sample.

Sequenced material: PBMCs. The source is a male donor in good health and CMV-seropositive.

The bases are TGTGCCAGTAGTTCTAGACTAGCGGGAGTCGATACGCAGTATTTT. Translated, this gives CASSSRLAGVDTQYF. The chain employs TRBV19 and TRBJ2-3; the central 12 bases match TRBD2. Compared with germline, V lacks 5 bases and J lacks 6 bases; bases without a gene match: 6. The germline V gene encodes CDR1 LNHDA and CDR2 SQIVND (reference sequence). Measured from the cysteine to the phenylalanine, the CDR3 is 15 residues long. Only the CDR3 region is kept as DNA, spanning 45 bases read in frame from base 1. Reference TRBV19 and TRBJ2-3 proteins supply the regions before and after the CDR3; the full variable domain is: DGGITQSPKYLFRKEGQNVTLSCEQNLNHDAMYWYRQDPGQGLRLIYYSQIVNDFQKGDIAEGYSVSREKKESFPLTVTSAQKNPTAFYLCASSSRLAGVDTQYFGPGTRLTVL.